This TCR beta chain comes out of a study of shared clonotypes between healthy human individuals (TCRdb year 2020). In the study overall: The cohort included a few men and a couple of women between 18 and 49 years of age. Leukapheresis yielded between about 0.8 and 8.9 billion PBMCs per donor. The study deeply sequenced blood TCR repertoires of about five healthy adults to estimate repertoire size and the extent of clonotype sharing between individuals. For each donor, CD4 naive and CD4 memory were each given three plates, CD8 naive was given two plates, and CD8 memory was given one plate. Different laboratories and diverse techniques were used to prepare libraries and sequence TCR repertoires, to increase sequencing depth and limit assay-specific biases.

A distance of 14 bases separates the germline ends of V and J, which lose 6 bases and 4 bases respectively. There are 14 amino acids in the CDR3, from cysteine to phenylalanine inclusive. Solely the CDR3 DNA is kept, with 42 bases framed from the first base. The germline V gene specifies MNHEY as CDR1 and SVGAGI as CDR2. CD8 naive samples consisted of CD45RO-negative cells that were positively selected for CCR7, yielding a CD45RA+CCR7+ population without TemRA cells. Donors were healthy HIV-negative adults with no recently reported acute infections or vaccinations. Only Caucasian adults living in Nashville, Tennessee, USA were represented among the donors. Blood was collected by leukapheresis, and PBMCs were isolated by Ficoll-Histopaque density gradient centrifugation and then cryopreserved in liquid nitrogen vapor phase. Analytical flow cytometry was used to check the purity and quantity of every magnetically sorted T cell population. Each sorted fraction had its genomic DNA isolated and then quantified by UV absorbance on a Nanodrop 2000c.

Using the deep immunoSEQ assay, TCR CDR3 regions were amplified from genomic DNA by multiplex PCR. Extracted genomic DNA from each cell subset was distributed evenly across all wells of several immunoSEQ 96-well plates, and each plate was treated as a replicate. For sorted subsets, 150 to 250 ng of genomic DNA, equivalent to 30,000 or so T cell genomes, went into each replicate PCR. Purified libraries were quantified with a Qubit 3.0 fluorometer, sized on a Bioanalyzer 2100, and re-quantified with the KAPA Library Quantification kit. A separate single-read 150-cycle Illumina NextSeq 550 flow cell was used to sequence each immunoSEQ 96-well plate. The paper's processing steps were these. Because the immunoSEQ output held only junctional sequences and lacked quality scores, the filtering could not match the filtering applied to full-length reads. To assign V/J genes and CDR3, sequences were annotated using PyIR, a Python wrapper for IgBLAST v1.9, with IMGT germline references. Reads were filtered out if the reads had weak V/J assignments (E-value above 1e-6), no CDR3, stop codons, out-of-frame junctions, or ambiguous translated residues. V3J clonotypes were defined as sequences sharing an identical inferred V gene, J gene, and CDR3 amino acid sequence. To compute the percentage overlap between repertoires, the number of shared unique clonotypes was divided by the size of the smaller repertoire. Repertoire richness was assessed with RTK rarefaction, the Chao1 estimator, and Recon v2.1 estimates of unobserved clonotypes. Generation probabilities were computed with OLGA for all TCRbeta clonotypes obtained by the gDNA method from a few donors. What TCRdb holds here is the immuneACCESS table cut down to in-frame rearrangements. Part of the clones is not present; checked against another copy, under half of the missing clones reflect an unresolved V gene, and the others are unexplained. The DNA gave D and trimming, while V, J and clone size come from that table. The sample profile shows over 2,000,000 clones; 80% to 95% of them were found once. The ten largest clonotypes hold around 1.7% of the sample.

In this sample, this clone turned up once. Its cognate antigen has yet to be identified. No much larger clone exists at a distance of one base, and base qualities are not known. The paper's findings and limits, for the study overall: Incomplete sequencing was indicated by rarefaction of sorted-subset datasets, despite the large sequencing depth. Based on pairwise subsampling, the degree of clonotype sharing among donors was expected to be affected by sequencing depth. Higher generation probabilities were observed for clonotypes shared by all four sorted-subset donors than for non-shared clonotypes. The genetic and exposure-history diversity represented was limited by the small number of donors. Estimated clonotype richness was generally larger for naive than for memory subsets. Sharing across four donors was observed for around 5% of naive CD4, over 3% of naive CD8, 2% to 2.5% of memory CD4, and about 0.38% of memory CD8 clonotypes. Only blood was sampled, and tissue TCR repertoires likely differ from those in blood.

The chain couples TRBV6-5 to TRBJ2-3; the D region possibly corresponds to TRBD2 (5 bases align). This TCR was recovered from a man aged 18 to 29 in good health. Some clones in this sample may be carry-over from other donors' samples. The sample taken for sequencing was naive CD8+ T cells from PBMCs. The cell subset or site label of this sample denotes: CD45RA+CCR7+. The DNA sequence follows: TGTGCCAGCAGCTACGGACTTGAGGCAGATACGCAGTATTTT. Its protein is CASSYGLEADTQYF.